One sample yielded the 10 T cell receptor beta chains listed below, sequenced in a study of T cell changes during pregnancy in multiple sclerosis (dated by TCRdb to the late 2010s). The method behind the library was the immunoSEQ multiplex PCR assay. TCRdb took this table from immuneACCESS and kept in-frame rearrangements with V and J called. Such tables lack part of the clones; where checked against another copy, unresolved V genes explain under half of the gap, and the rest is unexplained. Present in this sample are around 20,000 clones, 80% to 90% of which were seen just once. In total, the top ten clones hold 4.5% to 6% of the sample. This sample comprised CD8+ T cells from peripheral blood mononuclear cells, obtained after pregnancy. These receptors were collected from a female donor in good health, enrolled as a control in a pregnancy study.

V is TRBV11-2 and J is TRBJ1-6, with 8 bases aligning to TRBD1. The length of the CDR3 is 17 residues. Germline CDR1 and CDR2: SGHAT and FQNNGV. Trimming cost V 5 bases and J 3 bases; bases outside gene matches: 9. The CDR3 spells CASSRTSGGFYNSPLHF. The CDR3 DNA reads TGTGCCAGCAGCCGAACCTCAGGGGGCTTCTATAATTCACCCCTCCACTTT. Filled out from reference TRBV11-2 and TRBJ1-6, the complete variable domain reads EAGVAQSPRYKIIEKRQSVAFWCNPISGHATLYWYQQILGQGPKLLIQFQNNGVVDDSQLPKDRFSAERLKGVDSTLKIQPAKLEDSAVYLCASSRTSGGFYNSPLHFGNGTRLTVT.

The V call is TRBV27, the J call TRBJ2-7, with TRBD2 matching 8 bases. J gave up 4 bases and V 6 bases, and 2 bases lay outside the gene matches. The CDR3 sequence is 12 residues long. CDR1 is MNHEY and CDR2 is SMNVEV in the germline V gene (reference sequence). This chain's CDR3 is CASRGGGYEQYF. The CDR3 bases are TGTGCCAGCAGGGGCGGGGGGTACGAGCAGTACTTC.

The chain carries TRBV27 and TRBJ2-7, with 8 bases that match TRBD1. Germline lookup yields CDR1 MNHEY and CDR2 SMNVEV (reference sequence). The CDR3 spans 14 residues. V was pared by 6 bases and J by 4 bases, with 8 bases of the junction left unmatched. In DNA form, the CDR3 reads TGTGCCAGCAGCCAAGGACAGGGCGGGTACGAGCAGTACTTC. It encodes CASSQGQGGYEQYF.

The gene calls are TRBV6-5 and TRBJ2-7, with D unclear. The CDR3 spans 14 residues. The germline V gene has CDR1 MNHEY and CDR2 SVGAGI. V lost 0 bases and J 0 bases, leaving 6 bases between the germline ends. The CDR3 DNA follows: TGTGCCAGCAGTTACTCAGCTAGCTCCTACGAGCAGTACTTC. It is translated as CASSYSASSYEQYF.

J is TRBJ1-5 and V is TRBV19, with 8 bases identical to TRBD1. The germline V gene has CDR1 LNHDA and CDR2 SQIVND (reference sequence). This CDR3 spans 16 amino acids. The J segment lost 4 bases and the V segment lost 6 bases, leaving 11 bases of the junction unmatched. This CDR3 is CASSQTDRGGNQPQHF. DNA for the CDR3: TGTGCCAGTAGCCAGACCGACAGGGGTGGGAATCAGCCCCAGCATTTT.

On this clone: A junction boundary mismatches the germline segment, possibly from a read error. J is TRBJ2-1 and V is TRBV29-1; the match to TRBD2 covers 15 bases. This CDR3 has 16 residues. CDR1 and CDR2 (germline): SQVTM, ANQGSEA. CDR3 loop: CSVVGTSGGTYNEQFF. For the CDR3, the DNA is TGCAGCGTTGTGGGGACTAGCGGGGGGACCTACAACGAGCAGTTCTTC.

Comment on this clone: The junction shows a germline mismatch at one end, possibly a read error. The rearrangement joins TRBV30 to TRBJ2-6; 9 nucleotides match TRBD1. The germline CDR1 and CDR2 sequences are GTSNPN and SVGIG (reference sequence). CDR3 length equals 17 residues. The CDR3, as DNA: TGTGCCTGGGGTGTCCGGGACAGGGTTTCTGGGGCCAACGTCCTGACTTTC. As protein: CAWGVRDRVSGANVLTF.

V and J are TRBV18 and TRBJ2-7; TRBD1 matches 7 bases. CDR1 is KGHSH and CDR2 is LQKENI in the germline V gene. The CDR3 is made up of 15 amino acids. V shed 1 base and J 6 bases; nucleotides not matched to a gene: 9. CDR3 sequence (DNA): TGTGCCAGCTCACCACTCCGCGAGGGGGCGTCCGAGCAGTACTTC. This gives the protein CASSPLREGASEQYF.

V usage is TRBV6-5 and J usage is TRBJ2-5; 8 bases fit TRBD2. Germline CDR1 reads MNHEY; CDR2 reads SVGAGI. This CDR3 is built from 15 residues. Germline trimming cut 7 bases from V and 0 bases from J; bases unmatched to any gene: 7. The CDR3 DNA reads TGTGCCAGCAATTGGGTCGGGGGGGACCAAGAGACCCAGTACTTC. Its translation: CASNWVGGDQETQYF.

For the CDR3, the DNA is TGTGCCAGCAGCTTAAGTCGGGACAGGGTGTCCCTAGTCTCCTACGAGCAGTACTTC. This encodes CASSLSRDRVSLVSYEQYF. The J gene is TRBJ2-7, the V gene TRBV7-2, with TRBD1 matching 9 bases. Trimming cost V 2 bases and J 0 bases; bases outside gene matches: 14. The CDR3 contains 19 residues. Germline V gene sequence: CDR1 SGHTA, CDR2 FQGNSA. Based on the CDR3 plus reference TRBV7-2 and TRBJ2-7, the full variable domain is GAGVSQSPSNKVTEKGKDVELRCDPISGHTALYWYRQSLGQGLEFLIYFQGNSAPDKSGLPSDRFSAERTGGSVSTLTIQRTQQEDSAVYLCASSLSRDRVSLVSYEQYFGPGTRLTVT.